This T cell receptor beta chain came from a study of vaccination and CD4 T cells after COVID-19. Whole-study findings and limits: There was no significant change from about 20 to 38 median reactive clonotypes. Of the reactive clones in convalescent patients, a median roughly 88% showed up only post-vaccination.

The treatment denotes: approximately nine-day PBMC culture with coronavirus spike peptide pools or control peptides (ViraFEST assay). Concerning this clonotype itself: Its cognate antigen is unknown.

Cultured CD4+ T cell DNA was sequenced using the Oncomine TCR Beta short-read assay. MiXCR was run by TCRdb on the PCR reads, yielding one entry per CDR3 protein. The sample comprises some 16,000 distinct CDR3 sequences, about 46% of which are singletons, and about 6.5% rests with the top ten. V lost 4 bases and J lost 7, with 10 bases in between. The length of the CDR3 is 12 residues. CDR1 is SEHNR and CDR2 is FQNEAQ in the germline V gene (reference sequence). The source was CD4+ T cells from blood, cultured in vitro, collected after SARS-CoV-2 vaccination. The sequence was obtained from a human donor who had recovered from COVID-19. This chain links TRBV7-9 with TRBJ2-5; a possible D gene is TRBD1 (5 bases). The CDR3 DNA follows: TGTGCCAGCAGCTGGGCTAGGGGGACCCAGTACTTC. This sequence encodes CASSWARGTQYF.